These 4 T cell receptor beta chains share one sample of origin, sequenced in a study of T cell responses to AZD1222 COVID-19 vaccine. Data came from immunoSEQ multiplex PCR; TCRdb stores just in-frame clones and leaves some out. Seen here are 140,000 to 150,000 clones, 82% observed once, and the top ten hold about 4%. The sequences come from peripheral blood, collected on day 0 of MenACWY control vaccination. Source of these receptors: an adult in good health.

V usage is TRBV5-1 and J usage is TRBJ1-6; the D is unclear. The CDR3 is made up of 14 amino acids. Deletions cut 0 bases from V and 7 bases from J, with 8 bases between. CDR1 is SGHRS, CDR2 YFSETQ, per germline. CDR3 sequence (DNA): TGCGCCAGCAGCTTGGACGGGAGGAATTCACCCCTCCACTTT. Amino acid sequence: CASSLDGRNSPLHF.

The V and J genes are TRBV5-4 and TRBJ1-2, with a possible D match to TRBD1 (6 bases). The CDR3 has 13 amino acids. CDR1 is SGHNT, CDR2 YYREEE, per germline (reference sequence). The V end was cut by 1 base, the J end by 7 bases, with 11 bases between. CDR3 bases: TGTGCCAGCAGCTTGCCCAGGGGTGGTGGCTACACCTTC. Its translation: CASSLPRGGGYTF.

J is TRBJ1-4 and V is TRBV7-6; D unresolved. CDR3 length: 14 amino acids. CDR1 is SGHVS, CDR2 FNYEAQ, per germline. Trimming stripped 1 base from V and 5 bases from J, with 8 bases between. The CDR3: CASSLEPQNEKLFF. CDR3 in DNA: TGTGCCAGCAGCTTAGAGCCTCAAAATGAAAAACTGTTTTTT.

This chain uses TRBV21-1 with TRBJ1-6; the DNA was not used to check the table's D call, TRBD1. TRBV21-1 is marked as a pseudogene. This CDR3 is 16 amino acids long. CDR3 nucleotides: TGTGCCAGCATCCGGACAGGGCAGGCTTTGAATTCACCCCTCCACTTT. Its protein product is CASIRTGQALNSPLHF.